The rows below give T cell receptor beta chains drawn from one sample of a study of blood T cell repertoires in COVID-19. TCRdb's copy holds only in-frame clones and misses some; the assay was immunoSEQ multiplex PCR. This table holds 130,000 to 150,000 clones, around 79% found once. The sequenced sample was peripheral blood. The source of these receptors is a man over 45 with active or convalescent COVID-19. Both conserved end residues are part of each CDR3. A D gene is named only where the DNA matches it firmly.

V gene,D gene,J gene,CDR3 DNA,CDR3 protein
TRBV19,TRBD1,TRBJ1-1,TGTGCCAGTAGTCCAAACAGGGGCGGTGAAGCTTTCTTT,CASSPNRGGEAFF
TRBV20-1,.,TRBJ2-3,TGCAGTGCTTTAGCCGGTTGGTCGCAGTATTTT,CSALAGWSQYF
TRBV27,.,TRBJ1-1,TGTGCCAGCAGTTTATCGTCGCCGAGGTACACTGAAGCTTTCTTT,CASSLSSPRYTEAFF
TRBV5-1,TRBD2,TRBJ2-2,TGCGCCAGCAGCTACCTAGCGGGATCCCAGGGCACCGGGGAGCTGTTTTTT,CASSYLAGSQGTGELFF
TRBV6-1,TRBD2,TRBJ2-7,TGTGCCAGCAGTGATAGGGGACTAGCGGGACTATACGAGCAGTACTTC,CASSDRGLAGLYEQYF
TRBV7-8,TRBD2,TRBJ2-7,TGTGCCAGCAGTCCGGGACAGCGACTAGCGGGGGGCTCCTACGAGCAGTACTTC,CASSPGQRLAGGSYEQYF
TRBV30,TRBD1,TRBJ1-4,TGTGCCTGGACGAGCGGAGGGACAGGGTACGAAAAACTGTTTTTT,CAWTSGGTGYEKLFF
TRBV5-4,TRBD1,TRBJ1-1,TGTGCCAGCAGCTCAACAGGGGCCCAAGGGGGGAACACTGAAGCTTTCTTT,CASSSTGAQGGNTEAFF
TRBV7-9,.,TRBJ2-7,TGTGCCAGCAGCTTAGTGGCTAGCGCTTACGAGCAGTACTTC,CASSLVASAYEQYF
TRBV2,.,TRBJ1-5,TGTGCCAGCAGTGACCAGGTTTCTCAGCCCCAGCATTTT,CASSDQVSQPQHF
TRBV27,TRBD2,TRBJ2-3,TGTGCCAGCAGCCGGACTAGCGGGAGTGTTGCGAATACGCAGTATTTT,CASSRTSGSVANTQYF
TRBV27,.,TRBJ1-5,TGTGCCAGCAGCCTCAGACAGGTCGGGCCCCAGCATTTT,CASSLRQVGPQHF
TRBV7-9,.,TRBJ1-1,TGTGCCAGCAGCCCACCAGGGACTTTCGAAGCTTTCTTT,CASSPPGTFEAFF
TRBV4-1,.,TRBJ2-7,TGCGCCAGCAGCCAACAAGCCCTCTCCCTTTCCTACGAGCAGTACTTC,CASSQQALSLSYEQYF
TRBV4-1,.,TRBJ2-7,TGCGCCAGCAGCCAAAACCCCAGGACAACGCAGTACTTC,CASSQNPRTTQYF
TRBV2,TRBD1,TRBJ2-7,TGTGCCAGCAAGACAGGACAGGTCGCCTACGAGCAGTACTTC,CASKTGQVAYEQYF
TRBV3-1/TRBV3-2,TRBD2,TRBJ2-7,TGTGCCAGCAGCCAAGTAGCGGGAGGGTCCTACGAGCAGTACTTC,CASSQVAGGSYEQYF
TRBV10-2,TRBD2,TRBJ2-5,TGCGCCAGCAGTGAGTCGAGACTAGCGGGCGAGACCCAGTACTTC,CASSESRLAGETQYF
TRBV7-3,TRBD2,TRBJ2-5,TGTGCCAGCAGCCCCTCTAGCGGAGTTCAAGAGACCCAGTACTTC,CASSPSSGVQETQYF
TRBV5-1,TRBD2,TRBJ2-1,TGCGCCAGCAGCTTGGGGTTAGCGGGAGGGTACAATGAGCAGTTCTTC,CASSLGLAGGYNEQFF
TRBV19,.,TRBJ2-7,TGTGCCAGTAGTATGGCGGGCAAGTCCTACGAGCAGTACTTC,CASSMAGKSYEQYF
TRBV6-5,TRBD1,TRBJ1-1,TGTGCCAGCAGGCCCCGACAGGGCGGAGAAGCTTTCTTT,CASRPRQGGEAFF
TRBV2,.,TRBJ1-5,TGTGCCAGCAGATACACCGGCAATCAGCCCCAGCATTTT,CASRYTGNQPQHF
TRBV24-1,TRBD1,TRBJ2-3,TGTGCCACCAGTGACCCCGGACAGGGGGTTTCTGATACGCAGTATTTT,CATSDPGQGVSDTQYF